The 27 T cell receptor beta chains below were found in one sample sequenced in a study of monozygotic twins with cystic fibrosis. Clones were sequenced by immunoSEQ multiplex PCR, and TCRdb holds only the in-frame ones, with some missing. The sample has 9,500 to 14,000 clones; more than 95% are singletons. Sequenced: blood. These receptors were obtained from a boy aged 10-17 years with cystic fibrosis.

The J gene is TRBJ2-2, the V gene TRBV18; D is undetermined. V gave up 1 base and J gave up 0 bases, with 9 bases separating them. Per the germline V gene, CDR1 is KGHSH and CDR2 is LQKENI. The CDR3 has 16 residues. The CDR3: CASSPRFDANTGELFF. The CDR3 DNA reads TGTGCCAGCTCACCACGCTTTGACGCGAACACCGGGGAGCTGTTTTTT. Full variable domain (rest looked up from reference TRBV18 and TRBJ2-2): NAGVMQNPRHLVRRRGQEARLRCSPMKGHSHVYWYRQLPEEGLKFMVYLQKENIIDESGMPKERFSAEFPKEGPSILRIQQVVRGDSAAYFCASSPRFDANTGELFFGEGSRLTVL.

The chain's CDR3 is CACVPGTDTQYF. In nucleotides, the CDR3 is TGTGCCTGTGTTCCTGGCACAGATACGCAGTATTTT. The gene calls are TRBV2 and TRBJ2-3; no definite D call. There are 12 residues in the CDR3. The germline CDR1 and CDR2 sequences are SNHLY and FYNNEI. V lost 11 bases, J lost 1 base, and 10 bases lay in between. Full variable domain (rest looked up from reference TRBV2 and TRBJ2-3): EPEVTQTPSHQVTQMGQEVILRCVPISNHLYFYWYRQILGQKVEFLVSFYNNEISEKSEIFDDQFSVERPDGSNFTLKIRSTKLEDSAMYFCACVPGTDTQYFGPGTRLTVL.

CDR3 in DNA: TGTGCCAGCAGCCGGGGGCGGGGGAGCTCCTACAATGAGCAGTTCTTC. Translation gives CASSRGRGSSYNEQFF. The rearrangement uses TRBV5-6 and TRBJ2-1; possibly TRBD2 for D (7 bases). Per germline, CDR1 SGHDT and CDR2 YYEEEE. The V end lost 4 bases, the J end lost 0 bases, and 14 bases lay between the germline ends. The CDR3 contains 16 residues.

This sequence joins TRBV6-1 and TRBJ1-2; 8 nucleotides agree with TRBD1. Germline V gives CDR1 MNHNS, CDR2 SASEGT. This CDR3 spans 14 amino acids. With 7 bases clipped from V and 4 bases from J, the junction kept 8 bases outside the gene matches. The CDR3 reads CASTIRQGTYGYTF. As DNA, the CDR3 is TGTGCCAGCACCATTAGACAGGGGACCTATGGCTACACCTTC.

This rearrangement joins TRBV5-1 to TRBJ2-1; 12 nucleotides match TRBD2. V shed 2 bases, J shed 4 bases, and the junction held 1 base outside the gene matches. The CDR3 totals 15 residues. Germline CDR1 SGHRS, CDR2 YFSETQ. CDR3 bases: TGCGCCAGCAGCTTTGGGACTAGCGGGTACAATGAGCAGTTCTTC. Its translation: CASSFGTSGYNEQFF.

The J gene is TRBJ2-7, the V gene TRBV7-9; D gene uncertain. This CDR3 region has 12 residues. V gave up 5 bases and J gave up 4 bases, with 9 bases separating them. Germline V CDR1 and CDR2: SEHNR, FQNEAQ (reference sequence). CDR3 DNA sequence: TGTGCCAGCAGCCCTGTCCGGTACGAGCAGTACTTC. It specifies CASSPVRYEQYF.

The chain uses TRBV10-2 and TRBJ1-4; TRBD1 aligns across 7 bases. Per germline, CDR1 WSHSY and CDR2 SAAADI. After removal of 3 bases from V and 8 bases from J, the junction contained 9 bases not matched to a gene. This CDR3 is built from 15 residues. The CDR3 here is CASSDQGGRNEKLFF. In nucleotides, the CDR3 is TGCGCCAGCAGTGATCAGGGGGGAAGGAACGAAAAACTGTTTTTT.

The rearrangement joins TRBV11-3 to TRBJ1-1; D is unclear. The CDR3 extends over 12 amino acids. Per the germline V gene, CDR1 is SGHNT and CDR2 is YENEEA. V was shortened by 5 bases and J by 1 base, with 5 bases between the two germline ends. The CDR3 spells CASSPGNTEAFF. In DNA form, the CDR3 reads TGTGCCAGCAGCCCAGGGAACACTGAAGCTTTCTTT.

V is TRBV29-1 and J is TRBJ1-2; no firm D call. Trimming took 5 bases from V and 2 from J, leaving 6 bases between them. Germline-derived CDR1 and CDR2 are SQVTM and ANQGSEA. This CDR3 is built from 11 residues. The CDR3 nucleotides are TGCAGCGTTTCCGAAAACTATGGCTACACCTTC. Residues: CSVSENYGYTF.

This clone was recorded only once. The chain joins TRBV13 to TRBJ1-1; no reliable D call. V dropped 4 bases and J dropped 3 bases, with 3 bases sitting between them. Germline V CDR1 and CDR2: PRHDT, FYEKMQ (reference sequence). This CDR3 has 11 residues. This chain's CDR3 is CASSSYTEAFF. CDR3 nucleotides: TGTGCCAGCAGCTCTTACACTGAAGCTTTCTTT.

The chain joins TRBV7-2 to TRBJ1-5, with D perhaps matching TRBD1 (6 bases). The germline CDR1 and CDR2 sequences are SGHTA and FQGNSA. CDR3 size: 16 residues. V was shortened by 0 bases and J by 2 bases, with 11 bases between the two germline ends. The CDR3 loop is CASSLAWGHGNQPQHF. CDR3 bases: TGTGCCAGCAGCTTAGCATGGGGGCACGGCAATCAGCCCCAGCATTTT.

The sample holds one count of this clone. The rearrangement links TRBV6-5 to TRBJ2-7, with D possibly being TRBD1 or TRBD2 (5 bases each). CDR1 MNHEY and CDR2 SVGAGI come from the germline V gene. This CDR3 contains 14 residues. The V and J ends lost 10 bases and 1 base respectively, with 17 bases between them. The CDR3 DNA follows: TGTGCCACCTCCCGGGGCAGGGCTTCCTACGAGCAGTACTTC. Amino acids: CATSRGRASYEQYF.

The chain recombines TRBV10-3 with TRBJ2-7, with TRBD2 identical over 7 bases. Germline V gene lookup returns CDR1 ENHRY and CDR2 SYGVKD. J was trimmed by 3 bases and V by 8 bases; bases with no gene match: 7. The CDR3 sequence is 13 residues long. CDR3 bases: TGTGCCATCGACGGGGCTAGCGGCTACGAGCAGTACTTC. Protein: CAIDGASGYEQYF.

In its sample, this clone was seen once. The rearrangement joins TRBV5-1 to TRBJ1-2, with TRBD1 identical over 12 bases. Germline V lookup: CDR1 SGHRS, CDR2 YFSETQ. The junction had 5 bases not matched to a gene; V was cut back by 3 bases and J by 2 bases. The CDR3 runs to 16 residues. CDR3 amino acids: CASSSTGTGGNYGYTF. The DNA for the CDR3 is TGCGCCAGCAGCTCTACCGGGACAGGGGGCAACTATGGCTACACCTTC. The full variable domain, completed using reference TRBV5-1 and TRBJ1-2, is KAGVTQTPRYLIKTRGQQVTLSCSPISGHRSVSWYQQTPGQGLQFLFEYFSETQRNKGNFPGRFSGRQFSNSRSEMNVSTLELGDSALYLCASSSTGTGGNYGYTFGSGTRLTVV.

The chain carries TRBV6-1 and TRBJ1-6; 7 bases are shared with TRBD1. This CDR3 region has 15 residues. The trim removed 6 bases at V and 9 bases at J, leaving 11 bases unmatched. Germline assignment: CDR1 MNHNS and CDR2 SASEGT. The CDR3 region is CASSLGTESSSPLHF. The CDR3 DNA sequence: TGTGCCAGCAGCCTAGGGACAGAGAGTAGTTCACCCCTCCACTTT.

This sequence joins TRBV5-6 and TRBJ1-2; D gene unclear. This CDR3 is 13 amino acids long. Germline lookup yields CDR1 SGHDT and CDR2 YYEEEE. Trimming removed 0 bases at V and 3 bases at J, with 6 bases between. CDR3 region: CASSLVQDYGYTF. The DNA for the CDR3 is TGTGCCAGCAGCTTGGTTCAGGACTATGGCTACACCTTC.

The chain employs TRBV29-1 and TRBJ2-1, with D possibly being TRBD1 or TRBD2 (6 bases each). With 3 bases removed from V and 7 bases from J, the gap between germline ends came to 10 bases. This CDR3 has 12 amino acids. In germline, CDR1 is SQVTM, CDR2 ANQGSEA. The CDR3 loop is CSVEGGPNEQFF. Written as DNA, the CDR3 is TGCAGCGTTGAGGGGGGCCCAAATGAGCAGTTCTTC.

CDR3 region: CASSQDNRGATEAFF. The CDR3 nucleotides are TGCGCCAGCAGCCAAGATAACAGGGGGGCGACTGAAGCTTTCTTT. The chain is built from TRBV4-1 and TRBJ1-1; TRBD1 aligns across 8 bases. From germline, CDR1 is MGHRA and CDR2 YSYEKL. Trimming cost V 0 bases and J 5 bases; bases outside gene matches: 5. CDR3 length equals 15 residues.

The genes are TRBV18 and TRBJ2-4; no clear D gene. This CDR3 is 13 amino acids long. V shed 3 bases and J shed 5 bases, with 8 bases lying between them. CDR1 is KGHSH, CDR2 LQKENI, per germline. In nucleotides, the CDR3 is TGTGCCAGCTCACCCACAGACCAAAACATTCAGTACTTC. It yields the protein CASSPTDQNIQYF. The entire variable domain, with the rest obtained from reference TRBV18 and TRBJ2-4, is as follows: NAGVMQNPRHLVRRRGQEARLRCSPMKGHSHVYWYRQLPEEGLKFMVYLQKENIIDESGMPKERFSAEFPKEGPSILRIQQVVRGDSAAYFCASSPTDQNIQYFGAGTRLSVL.

The rearrangement uses TRBV7-2 and TRBJ1-2, with D tentatively TRBD1 (5 bases). CDR1 and CDR2 from the germline V gene are SGHTA and FQGNSA. The CDR3 has 16 amino acids. V was clipped by 2 bases and J by 4 bases, with 17 bases between them. In DNA form, the CDR3 reads TGTGCCAGCAGCTTAAGGCGACAGACAGCCGCCTATGGCTACACCTTC. Encoded protein: CASSLRRQTAAYGYTF.

The gene calls are TRBV29-1 and TRBJ2-1, with 11 bases lining up with TRBD2. Germline V gene lookup returns CDR1 SQVTM and CDR2 ANQGSEA. The CDR3 is 15 amino acids. The trim removed 4 bases at V and 9 bases at J, leaving 11 bases unmatched. The CDR3 reads CSVGLAGNLGGEQFF. As DNA, the CDR3 is TGCAGCGTTGGACTAGCGGGAAACCTGGGCGGTGAGCAGTTCTTC.

This chain joins TRBV7-2 and TRBJ2-1, with a possible D match to TRBD2 (6 bases). CDR1 and CDR2 from the germline V gene are SGHTA and FQGNSA. The CDR3 length is 16 residues. Trimming removed 1 base at V and 6 bases at J, with 16 bases between. The DNA for the CDR3 is TGTGCCAGCAGCTTAGTGACCGGGGGACTTCTCAATGAGCAGTTCTTC. It yields the protein CASSLVTGGLLNEQFF.

V gene TRBV5-1 combines with J gene TRBJ2-5; no clear D gene. Germline V gene data show CDR1 as SGHRS and CDR2 as YFSETQ. V was cut by 4 bases and J by 5 bases, with 12 bases left in between. The CDR3 has 13 amino acids. The CDR3 loop is CASSASNGETQYF. The CDR3, as DNA: TGCGCCAGCAGCGCCTCAAATGGGGAGACCCAGTACTTC.

The rearrangement joins TRBV6-6 to TRBJ2-7; TRBD1 is a possible D gene (5 bases). CDR3 length: 11 residues. V was cut by 6 bases and J by 3 bases, with 6 bases left in between. Germline CDR1 reads MNHNY; CDR2 reads SVGAGI (reference sequence). CDR3 amino acids: CASSDSYEQYF. The CDR3 coding sequence is TGTGCCAGCAGCGACAGCTACGAGCAGTACTTC.

The rearrangement links TRBV7-6 to TRBJ1-1, with no clear D. Germline assignment: CDR1 SGHVS and CDR2 FNYEAQ. Trimming took off 5 bases at V and 4 bases at J, with 14 bases between the two ends. The CDR3 covers 14 residues. CDR3 DNA sequence: TGTGCCAGCAGCCCAGGTAGGAGTGGCACTGAAGCTTTCTTT. Protein sequence: CASSPGRSGTEAFF. Looking up the rest from reference TRBV7-6 and TRBJ1-1 gives the full variable domain: GAGVSQSPRYKVTKRGQDVALRCDPISGHVSLYWYRQALGQGPEFLTYFNYEAQQDKSGLPNDRFSAERPEGSISTLTIQRTEQRDSAMYRCASSPGRSGTEAFFGQGTRLTVV.

V gene TRBV7-6 combines with J gene TRBJ2-7, with D maybe TRBD1 (5 bases). Trimming took 0 bases from V and 2 from J, leaving 11 bases between them. The CDR3 covers 15 residues. CDR1 and CDR2 from the germline V gene are SGHVS and FNYEAQ. CDR3 residues: CASSLALGHTYEQYF. As DNA, the CDR3 is TGTGCCAGCAGCTTAGCGTTAGGACACACCTACGAGCAGTACTTC.

This chain joins TRBV5-5 and TRBJ2-7; D remains ambiguous. The germline gives CDR1 SGHKS, CDR2 YYEKEE (reference sequence). V lost 2 bases to trimming and J lost 3 bases, with 9 bases between them. This CDR3 is 13 amino acids long. In DNA form, the CDR3 reads TGTGCCAGCAGCTTCGTACAACGCTACGAGCAGTACTTC. Encoded protein: CASSFVQRYEQYF.